The source of this T cell receptor (beta chain) is a study of CD8 T cells in Susac syndrome (dated by TCRdb to the late 2010s). Broadly, across the study: Whether CD8+ T cell activation and differentiation in Susac syndrome was antigen driven was tested using repertoire sequencing. The clonality of the CD8+ T cell repertoire was compared across about 12 healthy donors, around 14 Susac syndrome patients and around 16 multiple sclerosis patients. Points the paper makes about the study in general: The number of individuals in the TCR sequencing and HLA analysis was acknowledged as relatively small.

The junction carries 14 bases between V and J, which are trimmed by 5 bases and 4 bases respectively. Measured from the cysteine to the phenylalanine, the CDR3 is 14 residues long. Just the 42-base CDR3 DNA is kept, in frame starting at base 1. Taken from the germline V gene, the CDR1 and CDR2 loops are MNHEY and SVGAGI. This clonotype was seen a single time. Its target antigen remains unknown. Per-base quality was not reported, and no clone a single base away is much larger than it. A read on its own is weak evidence. Peripheral blood CD8+ and CD4+ T cells from healthy donors, Susac syndrome patients and multiple sclerosis patients were profiled by high-throughput TCR beta sequencing. Multiple sclerosis controls were treatment-naive patients with stable or active relapsing-remitting disease fulfilling revised McDonald criteria. CD8+ TEMRA cells were enriched by FACS, while bulk CD8+ and CD4+ T cells were purified by magnetic negative isolation. Blood was drawn into EDTA tubes, processed within 24 hours, and PBMCs were isolated by density gradient centrifugation. PBMCs intended for TCR sequencing were cryopreserved in liquid nitrogen and thawed later in a water bath at 37 degrees C. A purity of at least 90% was achieved for sorted or isolated CD4+, CD8+ and CD8+ TEMRA cells.

RNA was extracted with the RNeasy kit and roughly 0.5 to 1 ug was reverse transcribed using random hexamers. The immunoSEQ multiplex PCR assay, which covers 54 Vbeta and 13 Jbeta segments, was used to amplify TCR beta CDR3 regions. To correct PCR amplification bias, a synthetic template baseline was used for both primer optimization and computational correction. Per the source publication's procedure: Reads were assigned to V, D and J genes according to IMGT and analyzed in immunoSEQ Analyzer, with only productive sequences retained. To calculate clonality, Shannon entropy was normalized by log2 of the number of productive unique sequences and then subtracted from one. Public and private clones were assessed among the 100 most prevalent clones of each patient and control. Clones were defined as Susac-specific when absent from the healthy and MS cohorts, from about a thousand published viral clones and from other ImmuneACCESS disease sequences. TCRdb reworked the public reads: Q25 trimming with fastp, MiXCR clone assembly, productive beta chains retained. Identical CDR3 proteins give one entry, which carries the most common genes and DNA. TCRdb's processing, not the study's, gives the V and J calls here. Across this sample there are some 450,000 distinct CDR3 sequences, with more than 70% seen only once. Around 0.12% of the sample belongs to the ten largest clones.

The sequence is built from TRBV6-5 and TRBJ2-5, with TRBD2 tentatively as D gene (6 bases match). This TCR was recovered from a human donor with multiple sclerosis. Sample: CD8+ T cells from PBMCs. The CDR3 region reads CASSTLAGRETQYF. DNA sequence: TGTGCCAGCAGTACTCTCGCGGGAAGAGAGACCCAGTACTTC.